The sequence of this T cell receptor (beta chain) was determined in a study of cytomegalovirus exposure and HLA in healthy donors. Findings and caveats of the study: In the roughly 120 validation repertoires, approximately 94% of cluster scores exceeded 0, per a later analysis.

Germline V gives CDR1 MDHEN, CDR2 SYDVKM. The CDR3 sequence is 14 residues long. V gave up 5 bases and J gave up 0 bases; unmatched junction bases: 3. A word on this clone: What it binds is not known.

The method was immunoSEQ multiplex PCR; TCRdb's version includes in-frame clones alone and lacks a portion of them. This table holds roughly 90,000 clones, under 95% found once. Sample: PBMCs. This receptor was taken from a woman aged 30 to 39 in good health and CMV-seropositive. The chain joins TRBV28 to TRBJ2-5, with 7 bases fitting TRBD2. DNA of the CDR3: TGTGCCAGCAGTGAAGCGGGGTACCAAGAGACCCAGTACTTC. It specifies CASSEAGYQETQYF.